The sequence of this T cell receptor (delta chain) was determined in a study of γδ T cells in repeated Plasmodium falciparum infection. About the study: Donors had four controlled P. falciparum NF54 infections over roughly 640 days. Malian samples came from no-transmission periods or across acute febrile malaria episodes.

In this sample, this clone turned up a few times. No antigen is known for it. A far larger clone differs by one base, so this is likely a read error. Other DNA sequences from this sample encode an identical CDR3 as well. Whole-study results and caveats: The Malian cohort came from a small rural village of predominantly one ethnic group.

Sequencing covered both gamma and delta TCR chains per sample. TCRdb reran clone calling via CATT on the multiplex PCR reads. The sample shows tens of thousands of delta-chain clones, over 1.5% of them seen only once. The sequencing input was gamma-delta T cells from blood. The TCR sequence derives from a pool of human donors (malaria-infected and uninfected, not separated).

CDR3 in DNA: TGTGCCTTTTCCGTCTACCATTTCCTACGCGGTTGGGAAACCGATAAACTCATCTTT. This codes for CAFSVYHFLRGWETDKLIF. The genes are TRDV3 and TRDJ1, with 7 bases matching TRDD2. This CDR3 has 19 amino acids. Germline trimming cut 2 bases from V and 2 bases from J; bases unmatched to any gene: 23. The germline V gene encodes CDR1 TVYSNPD and CDR2 GDNSRS (reference sequence).